Below, 8 T cell receptor beta chains from the same sample are listed, as sequenced in a study of CD8+CD57+ T cells in acquired aplastic anemia. Both TCR beta VDJ combination and CDR3 sequence profiling were carried out. Genomic DNA was the template for this profiling. Using its own MiXCR run on the reads, TCRdb lists one record per CDR3 protein. The sample contains more than 45,000 distinct CDR3 sequences, approximately 72% of which appear only once. Sample: sorted CD4+, CD8+, or CD8+CD57+ T cells (not recorded which) from PBMCs. Source of these receptors: a human donor in good health, serving as a control.

The CDR3: CASSLGPEPQYF. The CDR3 nucleotides are TGTGCCAGCAGCTTGGGTCCTGAGCCCCAGTACTTC. The chain recombines TRBV7-8 with TRBJ2-5, with D uncertain. Germline V CDR1 and CDR2: SGHVS, FQNEAQ. Trimming removed 3 bases at V and 9 bases at J, with 11 bases between. CDR3 length equals 12 residues.

This rearrangement joins TRBV6-2 or TRBV6-3 to TRBJ2-1; TRBD1 might be the D (5 bases). The CDR3 extends over 17 amino acids. In germline, CDR1 is MNHEY, CDR2 SVGEGT. V was shortened by 4 bases and J by 0 bases, with 16 bases between the two germline ends. In DNA form, the CDR3 reads TGTGCCAGCAGTTCCTCGTGGGGCTTAAACTCCTACAATGAGCAGTTCTTC. Protein: CASSSSWGLNSYNEQFF.

The CDR3 is CASSPPGLAGAEQYF. In nucleotides, the CDR3 is TGTGCCAGCAGCCCCCCGGGACTAGCGGGGGCCGAGCAGTACTTC. The V gene is TRBV7-2, the J gene TRBJ2-7, with 14 bases identical to TRBD2. J gave up 6 bases and V 5 bases, and 6 bases lay outside the gene matches. Germline-derived CDR1 and CDR2 are SGHTA and FQGNSA. This CDR3 region has 15 residues. The entire variable domain, with the rest obtained from reference TRBV7-2 and TRBJ2-7, is as follows: GAGVSQSPSNKVTEKGKDVELRCDPISGHTALYWYRQSLGQGLEFLIYFQGNSAPDKSGLPSDRFSAERTGGSVSTLTIQRTQQEDSAVYLCASSPPGLAGAEQYFGPGTRLTVT.

The J gene is TRBJ1-2, the V gene TRBV29-1; D is possibly TRBD1 (5 bases). V was cut by 1 base and J by 4 bases, with 16 bases left in between. The CDR3 totals 15 residues. The germline gives CDR1 SQVTM, CDR2 ANQGSEA. The chain's CDR3 is CSVEARQGPFYGYTF. The CDR3 DNA reads as TGCAGCGTTGAAGCGAGGCAGGGACCCTTCTATGGCTACACCTTC.

This clonotype was found once. At one end the junction does not follow the germline gene, possibly because of a read error. J is TRBJ2-1 and V is TRBV11-1, with 8 positions matching TRBD2. CDR3 length equals 17 residues. CDR1 SGHAT and CDR2 FQDESV come from the germline V gene (reference sequence). CDR3 DNA: TGTGCCAACAGCTTAGCCACTCGGACTAGCCCCTACAATGAGCAGTTCTTC. Its translation is CANSLATRTSPYNEQFF.

This clonotype was observed once. V gene TRBV19 combines with J gene TRBJ2-7; D unresolved. The CDR3 length is 11 residues. The germline V gene encodes CDR1 LNHDA and CDR2 SQIVND (reference sequence). Trimming cost V 3 bases and J 2 bases, with 2 bases left between them. CDR3 in amino acids: CASSIAYEQYF. The CDR3, as DNA: TGTGCCAGTAGTATCGCCTACGAGCAGTACTTC. The whole variable domain, remainder taken from reference TRBV19 and TRBJ2-7, is DGGITQSPKYLFRKEGQNVTLSCEQNLNHDAMYWYRQDPGQGLRLIYYSQIVNDFQKGDIAEGYSVSREKKESFPLTVTSAQKNPTAFYLCASSIAYEQYFGPGTRLTVT.

The chain links TRBV12-3 or TRBV12-4 to TRBJ1-5; D gene unclear. Trimming cost V 4 bases and J 2 bases, with 9 bases left between them. CDR3 length: 14 amino acids. As DNA, the CDR3 is TGTGCCAGCAGTTACTCAGGTGGCAATCAGCCCCAGCATTTT. Residues: CASSYSGGNQPQHF.

With regard to this clonotype: The junction does not match germline at one end; this may be a read error. The chain has TRBV10-2 and TRBJ2-5, with a possible D match to TRBD2 (6 bases). The germline gives CDR1 WSHSY, CDR2 SAAADI. The CDR3 covers 13 residues. CDR3 sequence reads: CASSGYNSETQYF. The CDR3 bases are TGTGCCAGCAGCGGGTACAACTCAGAGACCCAGTACTTC.